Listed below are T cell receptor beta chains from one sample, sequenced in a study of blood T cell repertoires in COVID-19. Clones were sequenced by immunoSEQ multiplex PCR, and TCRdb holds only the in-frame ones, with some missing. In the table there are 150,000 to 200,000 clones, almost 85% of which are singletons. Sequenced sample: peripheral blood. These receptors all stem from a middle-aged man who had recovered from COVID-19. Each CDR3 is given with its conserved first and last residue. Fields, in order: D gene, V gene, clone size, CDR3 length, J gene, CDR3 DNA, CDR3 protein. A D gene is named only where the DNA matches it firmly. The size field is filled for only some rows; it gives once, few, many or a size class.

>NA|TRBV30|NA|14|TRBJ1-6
TGTGCCTGGACCCCGGGACTGTCGAATTCACCCCTCCACTTT
CAWTPGLSNSPLHF
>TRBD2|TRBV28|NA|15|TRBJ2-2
TGTGCCAGCAGTTTCCTAGCGGCAAACACCGGGGAGCTGTTTTTT
CASSFLAANTGELFF
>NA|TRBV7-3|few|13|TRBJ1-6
TGTGCCAGCAGCGGGACAAGGGATTCACCCCTCCACTTT
CASSGTRDSPLHF
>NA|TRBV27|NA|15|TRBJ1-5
TGTGCCAGCAGTTTAGCGCAGGGGAGCAATCAGCCCCAGCATTTT
CASSLAQGSNQPQHF
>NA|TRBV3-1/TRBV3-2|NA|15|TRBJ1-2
TGTGCCAGCAGCCAAAGGGGGGGCATTAACTATGGCTACACCTTC
CASSQRGGINYGYTF
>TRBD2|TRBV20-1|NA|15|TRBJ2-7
TGCAGTGCTAGTCAACTAGCGGGAGGCGTTTACGAGCAGTACTTC
CSASQLAGGVYEQYF
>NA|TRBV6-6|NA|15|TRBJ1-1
TGTGCCAGCAGACCGGGACAAGGTATGAACACCGAAGCTTTCTTT
CASRPGQGMNTEAFF
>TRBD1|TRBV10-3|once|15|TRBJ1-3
TGTGCCATCAGGGGGGGACAGGGCATTTCGAACACCATATATTTT
CAIRGGQGISNTIYF
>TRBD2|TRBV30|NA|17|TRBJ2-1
TGTGCCTGGAGTCGGGGCCCTAGCGGGAGTGTCTACAATGAGCAGTTCTTC
CAWSRGPSGSVYNEQFF
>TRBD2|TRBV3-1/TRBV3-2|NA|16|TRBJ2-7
TGTGCCAGCAGCCGAGGACTAGCGGGAGACTCCTACGAGCAGTACTTC
CASSRGLAGDSYEQYF
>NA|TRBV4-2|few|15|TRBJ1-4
TGTGCCAGCAGCCAGACACAGGGAATTAGTGAAAAACTGTTTTTT
CASSQTQGISEKLFF
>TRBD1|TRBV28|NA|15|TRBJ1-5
TGTGCCAGCAGTGGAGACAGGGGGAACAATCAGCCCCAGCATTTT
CASSGDRGNNQPQHF
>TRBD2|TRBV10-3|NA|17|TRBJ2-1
TGTGCCATCAGTGAGTCGAAAATCAGAGCGGGAGGCAATGAGCAGTTCTTC
CAISESKIRAGGNEQFF
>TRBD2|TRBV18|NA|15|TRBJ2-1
TGTGCCAGCTCAACTAGCGGGGCGGCCTACAATGAGCAGTTCTTC
CASSTSGAAYNEQFF
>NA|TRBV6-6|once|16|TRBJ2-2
TGTGCCAGCAGTTACTCGCGACAGGGGAGGGCCGGGGAGCTGTTTTTT
CASSYSRQGRAGELFF
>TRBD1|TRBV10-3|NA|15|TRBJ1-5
TGTGCCATCAGTCCCGGGACAGGCCTCAATCAGCCCCAGCATTTT
CAISPGTGLNQPQHF
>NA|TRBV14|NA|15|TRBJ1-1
TGTGCCAGCAGCCCGACAGGAAGAAAGAACACTGAAGCTTTCTTT
CASSPTGRKNTEAFF
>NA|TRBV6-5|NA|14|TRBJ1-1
TGTGCCAGCAGTTACCAACCGTCAGGGACTGAAGCTTTCTTT
CASSYQPSGTEAFF
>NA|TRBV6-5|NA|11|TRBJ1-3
TGTGCCAGCTTCTTCTTCGACACCATATATTTT
CASFFFDTIYF
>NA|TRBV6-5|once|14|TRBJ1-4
TGTGCCAGCAGCCGGGGACATTCGAATGAAAAACTGTTTTTT
CASSRGHSNEKLFF
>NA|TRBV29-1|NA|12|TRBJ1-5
TGCAGCGTTGGTTATAGCAATCAGCCCCAGCATTTT
CSVGYSNQPQHF
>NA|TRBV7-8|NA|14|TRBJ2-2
TGTGCCAGCAGCTTAGCGCCAGACACCGGGGAGCTGTTTTTT
CASSLAPDTGELFF
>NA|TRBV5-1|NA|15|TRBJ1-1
TGCGCCAGCAGCTTGGCGGCAGGGATGAACACTGAAGCTTTCTTT
CASSLAAGMNTEAFF
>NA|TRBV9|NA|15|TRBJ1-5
TGTGCCAGCAGCGTAGGGGAAGGGGTTGGACAGCCCCAGCATTTT
CASSVGEGVGQPQHF
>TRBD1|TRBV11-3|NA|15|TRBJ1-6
TGTGCCAGCAGCTTAGGACAGGGGGCCTATTCACCCCTCCACTTT
CASSLGQGAYSPLHF
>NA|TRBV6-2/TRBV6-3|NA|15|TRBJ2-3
TGTGCCAGCAGTTATCGACGGGGAAGCACAGATACGCAGTATTTT
CASSYRRGSTDTQYF
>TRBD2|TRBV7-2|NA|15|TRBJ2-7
TGTGCCAGCAAAGTGGCGGGGGGGCCGATCTACGAGCAGTACTTC
CASKVAGGPIYEQYF
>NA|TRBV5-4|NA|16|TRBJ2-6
TGTGCCAGCAGCTTGGAGGCGGTCTCTGGGGCCAACGTCCTGACTTTC
CASSLEAVSGANVLTF
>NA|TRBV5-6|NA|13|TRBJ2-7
TGTGCCAGCAGCGCATCATTAGAATACGAGCAGTACTTC
CASSASLEYEQYF
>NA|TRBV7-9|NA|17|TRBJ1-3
TGTGCCAGCAGCTTACGGAGTTTCGGGGGTCCTGGAAACACCATATATTTT
CASSLRSFGGPGNTIYF
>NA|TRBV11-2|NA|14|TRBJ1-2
TGTGCCAGCAGCTTCCAGGGAACTAACTATGGCTACACCTTC
CASSFQGTNYGYTF
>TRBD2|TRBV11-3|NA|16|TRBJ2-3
TGTGCCAGCAGCAGTGGACTAGCGGGAGCATTAGATACGCAGTATTTT
CASSSGLAGALDTQYF
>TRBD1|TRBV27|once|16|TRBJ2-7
TGTGCCAGCTACCCAGGGGGACAGGTCTTCATCTACGAGCAGTACTTC
CASYPGGQVFIYEQYF
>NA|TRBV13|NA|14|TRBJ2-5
TGTGCCAGCAGCCCCTGGGGGGAATCAGAGACCCAGTACTTC
CASSPWGESETQYF
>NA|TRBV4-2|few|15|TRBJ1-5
TGTGCCAGCAGCCAAGATCGGCAGGCAAATCAGCCCCAGCATTTT
CASSQDRQANQPQHF
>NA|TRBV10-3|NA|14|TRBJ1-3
TGTGCCATCAGTGGAGGGCTCTCTGGAAACACCATATATTTT
CAISGGLSGNTIYF
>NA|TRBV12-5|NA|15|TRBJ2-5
TGTGCTAGTGGGGAAGGTGGGGGCTTGGGAGAGACCCAGTACTTC
CASGEGGGLGETQYF
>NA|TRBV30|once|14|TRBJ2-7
TGTGCCTGGAGTGCCGGGACTTCCCCCTTCGAGCAGTACTTC
CAWSAGTSPFEQYF
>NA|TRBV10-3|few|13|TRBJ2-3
TGTGCCATCAGTGAGTCGGCGGCGGATACGCAGTATTTT
CAISESAADTQYF
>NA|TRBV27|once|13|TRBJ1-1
TGTGCCAGCCGACGCTCTTCAGGGACTGAAGCTTTCTTT
CASRRSSGTEAFF
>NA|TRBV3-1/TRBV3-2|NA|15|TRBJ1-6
TGTGCCAGCAGCTTCCGCCGGGGTGGTGATTCACCCCTCCACTTT
CASSFRRGGDSPLHF
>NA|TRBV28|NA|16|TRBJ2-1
TGTGCCAGCAGTGGACTCGCTAGGAGCTCCTACAATGAGCAGTTCTTC
CASSGLARSSYNEQFF
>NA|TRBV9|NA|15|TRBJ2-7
TGTGCCAGCAGCGCCAGAGGCCAGGGCCCCGGCGAGCAGTACTTC
CASSARGQGPGEQYF
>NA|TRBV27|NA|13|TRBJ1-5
TGTGCCAGCAGAGGCCAGGGGAATCAGCCCCAGCATTTT
CASRGQGNQPQHF
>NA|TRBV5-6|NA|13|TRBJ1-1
TGTGCCAGCAGCTTGGGGGCGGGCACTGAAGCTTTCTTT
CASSLGAGTEAFF
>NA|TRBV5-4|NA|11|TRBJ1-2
TGTGCCAGCAGCTTCGGCCGGGACTACACCTTC
CASSFGRDYTF
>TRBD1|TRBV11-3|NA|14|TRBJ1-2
TGTGCCAGCAGCTTATTGCGGGACAGGGGCGGCTACACCTTC
CASSLLRDRGGYTF
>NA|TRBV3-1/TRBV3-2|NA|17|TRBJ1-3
TGTGCCAGCAGCCGATCGTTAGGGGGATTCACTGGAAACACCATATATTTT
CASSRSLGGFTGNTIYF
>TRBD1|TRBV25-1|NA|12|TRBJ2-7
TGTGCCAGGTTTTTTAGAGACAGGGGTGAGTACTTC
CARFFRDRGEYF
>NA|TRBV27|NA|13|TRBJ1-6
TGTGCCAGCAGTTTGCAGGCGAATTCACCCCTCCACTTT
CASSLQANSPLHF
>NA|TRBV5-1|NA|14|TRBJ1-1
TGCGCCAGCAGCTTGAGGGCGGGGGATACTGAAGCTTTCTTT
CASSLRAGDTEAFF
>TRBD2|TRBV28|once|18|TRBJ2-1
TGTGCCAGCAGTTTATCCCCCCCCGAGCGGGAGGAGGGGAATGAGCAGTTCTTC
CASSLSPPEREEGNEQFF
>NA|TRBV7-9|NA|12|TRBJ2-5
TGTGCCAGCAGCTTTAATTTGGAGACCCAGTACTTC
CASSFNLETQYF